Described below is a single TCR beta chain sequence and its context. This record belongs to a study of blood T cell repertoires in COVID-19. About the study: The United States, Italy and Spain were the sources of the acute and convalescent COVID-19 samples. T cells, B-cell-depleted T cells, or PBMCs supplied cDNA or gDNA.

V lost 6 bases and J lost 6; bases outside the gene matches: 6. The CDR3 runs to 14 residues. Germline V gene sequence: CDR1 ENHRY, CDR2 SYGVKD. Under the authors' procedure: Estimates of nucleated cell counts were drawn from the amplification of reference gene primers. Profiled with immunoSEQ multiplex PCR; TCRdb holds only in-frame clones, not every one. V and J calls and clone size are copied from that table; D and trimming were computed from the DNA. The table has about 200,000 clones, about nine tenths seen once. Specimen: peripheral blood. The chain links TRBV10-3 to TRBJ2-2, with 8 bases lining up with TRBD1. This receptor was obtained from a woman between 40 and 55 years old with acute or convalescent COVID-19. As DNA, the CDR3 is TGTGCCATCAGGGACAGGGAGTCCGCCGGGGAGCTGTTTTTT. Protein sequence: CAIRDRESAGELFF.